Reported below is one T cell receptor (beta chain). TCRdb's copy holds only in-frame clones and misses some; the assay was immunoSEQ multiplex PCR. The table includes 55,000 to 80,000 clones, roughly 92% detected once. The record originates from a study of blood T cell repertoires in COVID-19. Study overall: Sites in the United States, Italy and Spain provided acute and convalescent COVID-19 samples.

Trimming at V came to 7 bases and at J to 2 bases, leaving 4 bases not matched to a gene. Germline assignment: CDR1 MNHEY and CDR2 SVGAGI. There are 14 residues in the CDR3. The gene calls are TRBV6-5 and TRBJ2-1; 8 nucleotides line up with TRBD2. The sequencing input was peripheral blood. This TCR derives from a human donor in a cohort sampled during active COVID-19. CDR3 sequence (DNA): TGTGCCAGCACGGGGACTAGAGCCTACAATGAGCAGTTCTTC. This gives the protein CASTGTRAYNEQFF.